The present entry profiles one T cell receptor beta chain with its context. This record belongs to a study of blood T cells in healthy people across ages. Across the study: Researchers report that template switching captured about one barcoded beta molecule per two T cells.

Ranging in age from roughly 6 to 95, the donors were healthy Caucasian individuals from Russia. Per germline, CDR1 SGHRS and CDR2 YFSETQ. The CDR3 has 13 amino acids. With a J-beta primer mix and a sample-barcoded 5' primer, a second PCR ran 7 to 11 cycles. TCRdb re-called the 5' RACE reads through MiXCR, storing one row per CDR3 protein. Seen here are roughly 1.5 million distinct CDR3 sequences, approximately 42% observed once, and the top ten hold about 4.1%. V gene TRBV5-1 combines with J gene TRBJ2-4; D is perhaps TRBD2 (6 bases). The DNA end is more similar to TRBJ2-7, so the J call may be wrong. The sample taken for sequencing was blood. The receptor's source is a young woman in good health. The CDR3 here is CASSAGGFREQYF. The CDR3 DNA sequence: TGCGCCAGCAGCGCCGGGGGATTTCGCGAGCAGTACTTC.